The sequence of this T cell receptor beta chain was determined in a study of T cell responses to AZD1222 COVID-19 vaccine. Study-level background: Second doses that came at about 4 or about 12 weeks were put together.

There are 14 residues in the CDR3. V was shortened by 3 bases and J by 2 bases, with 10 bases between the two germline ends. Germline CDR1 is SNHLY and CDR2 is FYNNEI. Study-level findings and limits: At 160-218 and 743-854, vaccine-associated CD4 TCRs were dominant, and they spanned spike. Epitopes outside B.1.351 and B.1.1.7 mutated regions reportedly drew nearly half of spike TCRs. Most donors were white British and more were female, and clonal diversity was possibly underestimated.

Data came from immunoSEQ multiplex PCR; TCRdb stores just in-frame clones and leaves some out. This table has nearly 80,000 clones, 70% to 90% appearing once. A word on this clone: Antigen: not known.

The source was peripheral blood, collected on day 0 of AZD1222 vaccination. This sequence originates from an adult in good health. The V gene is TRBV2, the J gene TRBJ2-5, with D uncertain. The CDR3 nucleotides read TGTGCCAGCAGTGACCCAGCCCGACAAGAGACCCAGTACTTC. The encoded protein is CASSDPARQETQYF.